These 9 T cell receptor beta chains were sequenced from one sample in a study of memory CD4+ T cells and cytomegalovirus serostatus. Here immunoSEQ multiplex PCR was the method, and the copy in TCRdb shows in-frame clones only, minus some. The sample shows over 35,000 clones, 75% to 85% of them seen only once. Single viable CD3+CD4+CD8-CD45RO+ cells were sorted as the memory CD4+ T cells. Sequenced material: memory CD4+ T cells from blood. Receptor source: an adult in good health and CMV-seronegative.

The chain uses TRBV27 and TRBJ2-2; weak D call: TRBD2 (5 bases). This CDR3 spans 14 amino acids. CDR1 is MNHEY and CDR2 is SMNVEV in the germline V gene (reference sequence). Trimming removed 8 bases from V and 2 bases from J, with 12 bases in between. The CDR3: CASRTPSNTGELFF. CDR3 nucleotide sequence: TGTGCCAGCCGGACTCCCTCCAACACCGGGGAGCTGTTTTTT.

CDR3 loop: CASSGQLQETQYF. DNA for the CDR3: TGTGCCAGCAGTGGACAGTTACAAGAGACCCAGTACTTC. The chain has TRBV7-3 and TRBJ2-5, with D possibly TRBD1 on 6 matching bases. V lost 6 bases and J 2 bases, leaving 10 bases between the germline ends. The CDR3 consists of 13 residues. Germline CDR1 is SGHTA and CDR2 is FQGTGA.

This rearrangement joins TRBV5-1 to TRBJ1-1; D remains ambiguous. Trimming cost V 1 base and J 11 bases, with 18 bases left between them. Germline V CDR1 and CDR2: SGHRS, YFSETQ. The CDR3 totals 14 residues. CDR3 sequence reads: CASSLLGGEAGAFF. For the CDR3, the DNA is TGCGCCAGCAGCTTGTTAGGCGGGGAGGCTGGGGCTTTCTTT.

For this clone: A junction end diverges from the germline sequence, so it may reflect a read error. The chain has TRBV6-1 and TRBJ1-4; the match to TRBD1 covers 7 bases. The CDR3 sequence is 15 residues long. Germline V lookup: CDR1 MNHNS, CDR2 SASEGT. The CDR3: CAISETGQNNEKLFF. For the CDR3, the DNA is TGTGCCATCAGTGAAACGGGACAGAATAATGAAAAACTGTTTTTT.

This chain joins TRBV5-6 and TRBJ1-6; TRBD1 might be the D (5 bases). The CDR3 has 16 residues. The germline CDR1 and CDR2 sequences are SGHDT and YYEEEE. Deletions cut 1 base from V and 2 bases from J, with 10 bases between. The CDR3 DNA is TGTGCCAGCAGCTTGTCGGGGCTGCCCTATAATTCACCCCTCCACTTT. Its protein is CASSLSGLPYNSPLHF.

This chain connects TRBV28 to TRBJ1-5; 7 bases agree with TRBD1. Germline trimming cut 3 bases from V and 6 bases from J; bases unmatched to any gene: 8. This CDR3 has 15 residues. From germline, CDR1 is MDHEN and CDR2 SYDVKM. This CDR3 reads CASSFIGGRGQPQHF. The CDR3 DNA is TGTGCCAGCAGTTTCATAGGGGGCCGAGGTCAGCCCCAGCATTTT.

The chain joins TRBV6-5 to TRBJ2-3, with 9 positions matching TRBD1. The CDR3 has 14 residues. Trimming took 10 bases from V and 1 from J; bases not matched to a gene: 6. Germline V gene lookup returns CDR1 MNHEY and CDR2 SVGAGI. The DNA for the CDR3 is TGTGCCACCCGGGGGGACAGGGGCACAGATACGCAGTATTTT. Translated: CATRGDRGTDTQYF.

This clone was detected only once. The chain has TRBV7-9 and TRBJ2-1, with a possible D match to TRBD2 (6 bases). Germline V lookup: CDR1 SEHNR, CDR2 FQNEAQ (reference sequence). Trimming took off 5 bases at V and 5 bases at J, with 10 bases between the two ends. This CDR3 contains 13 residues. CDR3 in DNA: TGTGCCAGCAGCCCCCGGGGGAACAATGAGCAGTTCTTC. Translating it yields CASSPRGNNEQFF.

The chain uses TRBV28 and TRBJ2-5; possibly TRBD2 for D (5 bases). Germline loops: CDR1 MDHEN, CDR2 SYDVKM. V was trimmed by 6 bases and J by 2 bases, leaving 10 bases between them. The CDR3 totals 13 residues. The CDR3 bases are TGTGCCAGCAGAGCGGACCCTCAAGAGACCCAGTACTTC. As protein: CASRADPQETQYF.